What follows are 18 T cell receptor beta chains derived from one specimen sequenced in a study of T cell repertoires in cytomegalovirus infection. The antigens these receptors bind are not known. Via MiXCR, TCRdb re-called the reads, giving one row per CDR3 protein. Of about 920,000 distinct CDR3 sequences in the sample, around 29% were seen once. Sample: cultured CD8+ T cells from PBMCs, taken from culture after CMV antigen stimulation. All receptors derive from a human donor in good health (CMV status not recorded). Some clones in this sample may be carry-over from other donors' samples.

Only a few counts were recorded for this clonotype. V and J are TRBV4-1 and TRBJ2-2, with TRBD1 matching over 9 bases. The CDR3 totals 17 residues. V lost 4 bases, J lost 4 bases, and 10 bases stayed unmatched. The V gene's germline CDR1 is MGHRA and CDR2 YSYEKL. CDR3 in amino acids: CASSRETGGRGTGELFF. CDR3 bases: TGCGCCAGCAGCCGAGAAACAGGGGGCAGGGGCACCGGGGAGCTGTTTTTT.

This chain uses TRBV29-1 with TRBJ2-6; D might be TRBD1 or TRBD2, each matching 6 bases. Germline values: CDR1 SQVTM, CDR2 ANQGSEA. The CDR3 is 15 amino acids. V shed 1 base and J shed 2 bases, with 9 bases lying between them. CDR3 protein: CSVEVRGPGANVLTF. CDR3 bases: TGCAGCGTTGAAGTTCGGGGGCCTGGGGCCAACGTCCTGACTTTC.

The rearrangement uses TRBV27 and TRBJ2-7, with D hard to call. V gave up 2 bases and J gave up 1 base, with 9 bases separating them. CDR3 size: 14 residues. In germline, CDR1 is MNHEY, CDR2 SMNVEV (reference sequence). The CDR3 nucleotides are TGTGCCAGCAGTTTAACAGAAGATTCCTACGAGCAGTACTTC. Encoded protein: CASSLTEDSYEQYF.

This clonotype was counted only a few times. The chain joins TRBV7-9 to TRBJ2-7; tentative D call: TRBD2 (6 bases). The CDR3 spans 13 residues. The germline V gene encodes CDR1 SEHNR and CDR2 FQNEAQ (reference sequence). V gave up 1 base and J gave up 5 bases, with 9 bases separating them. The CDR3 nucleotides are TGTGCCAGCAGCTTAGAACCTAGCGACGAGCAGTACTTC. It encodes CASSLEPSDEQYF.

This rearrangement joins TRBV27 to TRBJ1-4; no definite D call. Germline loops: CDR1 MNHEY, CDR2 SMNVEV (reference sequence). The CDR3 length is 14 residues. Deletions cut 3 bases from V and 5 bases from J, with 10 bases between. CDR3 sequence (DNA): TGTGCCAGCAGTTTGGGCGGCTTGAATGAAAAACTGTTTTTT. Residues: CASSLGGLNEKLFF.

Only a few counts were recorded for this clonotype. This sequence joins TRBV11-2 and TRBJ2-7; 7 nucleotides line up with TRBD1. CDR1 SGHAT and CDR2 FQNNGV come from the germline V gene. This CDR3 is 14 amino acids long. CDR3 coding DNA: TGTGCCAGCAGCTCAACCGGGACAGCCTACGAGCAGTATGTC. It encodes CASSSTGTAYEQYV.

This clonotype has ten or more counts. CDR3 residues: CASSQESGDEQFF. CDR3 bases: TGTGCCAGCAGCCAAGAGTCGGGGGATGAGCAGTTCTTC. J is TRBJ2-1 and V is TRBV4-2; tentative D call: TRBD2 (6 bases). The germline V and J ends were trimmed by 0 bases and 8 bases, with 8 bases remaining between them. In germline, CDR1 is LGHNA, CDR2 YNFKEQ. The CDR3 contains 13 residues.

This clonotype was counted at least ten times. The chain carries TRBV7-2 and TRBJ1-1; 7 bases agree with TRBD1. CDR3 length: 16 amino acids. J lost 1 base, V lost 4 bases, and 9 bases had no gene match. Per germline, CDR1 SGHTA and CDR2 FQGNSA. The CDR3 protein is CASSSKTGKRNTEAFF. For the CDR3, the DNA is TGTGCCAGCAGCTCCAAGACAGGGAAGAGGAACACTGAAGCTTTCTTT.

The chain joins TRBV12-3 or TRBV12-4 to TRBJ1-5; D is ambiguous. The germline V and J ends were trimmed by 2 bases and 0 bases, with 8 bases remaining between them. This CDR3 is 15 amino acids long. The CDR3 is CASSLHLSSNQPQHF. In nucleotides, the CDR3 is TGTGCCAGCAGTTTACACCTAAGTAGCAATCAGCCCCAGCATTTT.

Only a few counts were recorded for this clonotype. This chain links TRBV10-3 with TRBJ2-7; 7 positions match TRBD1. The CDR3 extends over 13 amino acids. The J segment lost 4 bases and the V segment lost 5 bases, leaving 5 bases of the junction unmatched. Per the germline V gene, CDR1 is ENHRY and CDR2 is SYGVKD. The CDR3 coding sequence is TGTGCCATCAGTCTTGACAGGGCTTACGAGCAGTACTTC. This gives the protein CAISLDRAYEQYF.

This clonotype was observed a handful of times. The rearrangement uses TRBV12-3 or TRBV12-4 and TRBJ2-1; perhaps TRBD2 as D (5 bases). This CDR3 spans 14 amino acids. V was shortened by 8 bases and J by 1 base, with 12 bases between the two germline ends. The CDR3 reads CASLERDSYNEQFF. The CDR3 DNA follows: TGTGCCAGCCTTGAGAGGGATTCCTACAATGAGCAGTTCTTC.

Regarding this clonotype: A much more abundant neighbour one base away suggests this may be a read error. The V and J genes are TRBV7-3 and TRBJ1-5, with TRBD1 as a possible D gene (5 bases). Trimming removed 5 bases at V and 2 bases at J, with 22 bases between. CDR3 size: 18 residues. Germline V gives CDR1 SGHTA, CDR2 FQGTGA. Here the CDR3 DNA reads TGTGCCAGCAGCCCAACAACAACCGGCAGGGTCGGCAATCAGCCCCAGCATTTT. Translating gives CASSPTTTGRVGNQPQHF.

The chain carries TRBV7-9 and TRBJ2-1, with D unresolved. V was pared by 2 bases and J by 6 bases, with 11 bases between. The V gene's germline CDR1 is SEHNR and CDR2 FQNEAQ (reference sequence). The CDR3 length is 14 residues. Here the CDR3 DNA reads TGTGCCAGCAGCTTACCCCACACGGGCAATGAGCAGTTCTTC. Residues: CASSLPHTGNEQFF.

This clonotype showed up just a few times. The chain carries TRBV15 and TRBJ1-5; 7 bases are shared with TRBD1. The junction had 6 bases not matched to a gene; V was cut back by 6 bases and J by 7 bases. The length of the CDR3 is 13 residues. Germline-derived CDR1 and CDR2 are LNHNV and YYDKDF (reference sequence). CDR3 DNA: TGTGCCACCAGTTCAGGGGGTGTGCAGCCCCAGCATTTT. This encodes CATSSGGVQPQHF.

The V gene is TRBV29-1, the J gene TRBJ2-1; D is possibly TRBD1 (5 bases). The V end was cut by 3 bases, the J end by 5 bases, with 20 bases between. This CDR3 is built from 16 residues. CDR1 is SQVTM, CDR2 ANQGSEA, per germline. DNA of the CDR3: TGCAGCGTTGATACCCCAGGGTATGGGTTAGACAATGAGCAGTTCTTC. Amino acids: CSVDTPGYGLDNEQFF.

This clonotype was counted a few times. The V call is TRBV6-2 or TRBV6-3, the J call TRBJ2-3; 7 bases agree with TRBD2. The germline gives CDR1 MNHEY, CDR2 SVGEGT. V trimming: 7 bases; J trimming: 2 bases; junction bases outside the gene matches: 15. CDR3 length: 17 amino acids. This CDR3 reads CASTLGWDYTATDTQYF. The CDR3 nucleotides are TGTGCCAGCACCCTCGGTTGGGACTACACTGCCACAGATACGCAGTATTTT.

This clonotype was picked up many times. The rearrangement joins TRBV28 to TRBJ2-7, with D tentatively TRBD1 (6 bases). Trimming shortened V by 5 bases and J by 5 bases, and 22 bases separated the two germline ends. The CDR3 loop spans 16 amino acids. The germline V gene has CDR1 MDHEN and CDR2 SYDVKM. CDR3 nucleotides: TGTGCCAGCAGTGACCGGGACAAGGGGCTCGGGGACGAGCAGTACTTC. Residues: CASSDRDKGLGDEQYF.

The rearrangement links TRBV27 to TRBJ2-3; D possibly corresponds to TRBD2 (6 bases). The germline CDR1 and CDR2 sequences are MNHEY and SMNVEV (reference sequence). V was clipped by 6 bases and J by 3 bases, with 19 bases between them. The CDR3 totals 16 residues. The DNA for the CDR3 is TGTGCCAGCAGAGTCCGGGCTGGGGGGTGGACAGATACGCAGTATTTT. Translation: CASRVRAGGWTDTQYF.